Presented here are 9 T cell receptor beta chains from one specimen sequenced in a study of OX40 agonist ivuxolimab in advanced cancers. Only in-frame clones appear in the TCRdb table, and some are missing; sequencing was by immunoSEQ multiplex PCR. The sample shows some 84,000 clones, about 91% of them seen only once. The material sequenced was CD4+ or CD8+ T cells sorted from blood, taken in a trial of the OX40 agonist ivuxolimab. The receptors derive from an adult with an advanced solid tumor such as melanoma, head and neck, liver or kidney cancer.

This clone appeared once. The chain employs TRBV7-2 and TRBJ2-1, with no clear D. The CDR3 contains 12 residues. With 3 bases removed from V and 4 bases from J, the gap between germline ends came to 4 bases. Per germline, CDR1 SGHTA and CDR2 FQGNSA. The CDR3 coding sequence is TGTGCCAGCAGCTTCTCATACAATGAGCAGTTCTTC. The encoded protein is CASSFSYNEQFF. Complete variable domain (other parts from reference TRBV7-2 and TRBJ2-1): GAGVSQSPSNKVTEKGKDVELRCDPISGHTALYWYRQSLGQGLEFLIYFQGNSAPDKSGLPSDRFSAERTGGSVSTLTIQRTQQEDSAVYLCASSFSYNEQFFGPGTRLTVL.

This clone was recorded only once. The gene calls are TRBV7-9 and TRBJ1-1; D gene ambiguous. V was clipped by 1 base and J by 5 bases, with 8 bases between them. The CDR3 is made up of 13 amino acids. Looked up from germline, CDR1 is SEHNR and CDR2 is FQNEAQ (reference sequence). CDR3 amino acids: CASSLEGGTEAFF. CDR3 nucleotides: TGTGCCAGCAGCTTAGAAGGAGGGACTGAAGCTTTCTTT.

For the CDR3, the DNA is TGTGCCAGCAGCTTAGAATCGGGCCTCAATGAGCAGTTCTTC. Protein sequence: CASSLESGLNEQFF. The rearrangement uses TRBV11-2 and TRBJ2-1; D gene unclear. The CDR3 contains 14 residues. V was cut by 0 bases and J by 6 bases, with 9 bases left in between. Germline CDR1 reads SGHAT; CDR2 reads FQNNGV.

This CDR3 is CASMWEPQETQYF. Here the CDR3 DNA reads TGTGCCAGCATGTGGGAGCCCCAAGAGACCCAGTACTTC. The genes are TRBV5-4 and TRBJ2-5; D is possibly TRBD2 (5 bases). Trimming left V 6 bases short and J 1 base short, with 10 bases between. Germline V lookup: CDR1 SGHNT, CDR2 YYREEE (reference sequence). The CDR3 length is 13 residues.

V is TRBV23-1 and J is TRBJ1-5; 7 bases fit TRBD1. TRBV23-1 is assigned to the ORF class and has an uncertain function. The CDR3 loop spans 19 amino acids. V trimming: 6 bases; J trimming: 2 bases; junction bases outside the gene matches: 19. This CDR3 is CASSRGDWSGSSRNQPQHF. The CDR3 nucleotides read TGCGCCAGCAGCAGGGGGGATTGGTCAGGGAGTAGTCGCAATCAGCCCCAGCATTTT.

This clone was seen once. This rearrangement joins TRBV23-1 to TRBJ2-2, with 8 nucleotides matching TRBD1. TRBV23-1 is annotated as an ORF whose role is uncertain. V was pared by 1 base and J by 5 bases, with 15 bases of the junction left unmatched. The CDR3 sequence is 19 residues long. This CDR3 is CASSQYPTGEVAWTGELFF. In nucleotides, the CDR3 is TGCGCCAGCAGTCAATACCCGACAGGGGAGGTTGCTTGGACCGGGGAGCTGTTTTTT.

In its sample, this clone was seen once. The rearrangement uses TRBV9 and TRBJ2-1, with D perhaps matching TRBD2 (6 bases). V lost 0 bases to trimming and J lost 5 bases, with 12 bases between them. Germline CDR1 is SGDLS and CDR2 is YYNGEE. The CDR3 length is 15 residues. The CDR3 sequence: CASSVAGSGNNEQFF. In nucleotides, the CDR3 is TGTGCCAGCAGCGTAGCAGGTAGCGGAAACAATGAGCAGTTCTTC.

The V gene is TRBV2, the J gene TRBJ1-5, with D possibly matching TRBD1 (5 bases). CDR1 is SNHLY, CDR2 FYNNEI, per germline. This CDR3 has 15 residues. Deletions cut 4 bases from V and 2 bases from J, with 12 bases between. In nucleotides, the CDR3 is TGTGCCAGCAGTGGCCTAGGGGCTGGCAATCAGCCCCAGCATTTT. It encodes CASSGLGAGNQPQHF. The full variable domain, with the rest looked up from reference TRBV2 and TRBJ1-5, is EPEVTQTPSHQVTQMGQEVILRCVPISNHLYFYWYRQILGQKVEFLVSFYNNEISEKSEIFDDQFSVERPDGSNFTLKIRSTKLEDSAMYFCASSGLGAGNQPQHFGDGTRLSIL.

CDR3 amino acids: CASSYISGAAEQFF. CDR3 DNA sequence: TGTGCCAGCAGTTACATATCCGGGGCCGCTGAGCAGTTCTTC. V gene TRBV6-6 combines with J gene TRBJ2-1; D may be TRBD1 or TRBD2 (5 bases each). The CDR3 runs to 14 residues. Germline assignment: CDR1 MNHNY and CDR2 SVGAGI (reference sequence). The V end was cut by 2 bases, the J end by 9 bases, with 14 bases between.